The rows below give T cell receptor beta chains drawn from one sample of a study of T-cell memory formation after mild COVID-19. A single record per CDR3 protein comes from TCRdb applying MiXCR to the 5' RACE reads. Of 140,000 to 150,000 distinct CDR3 sequences in the sample, 6% to 7% are singletons; the top ten hold around 2%. The sequenced sample consisted of PBMCs or a T cell subset sorted from them (not recorded which). These receptors all stem from an adult woman who had mild COVID-19 (a few samples of this study predate the infection). Cell type and time point are not known. The conserved cysteine and the conserved F or W are not part of the CDR3 here.

length: 13; J: TRBJ2-1; V: TRBV11-2; CDR3: ASSPASGAYNEQF
length: 9; J: TRBJ2-7; V: TRBV12-3/TRBV12-4; CDR3: ASSLQYEQY
length: 22; J: TRBJ2-3; V: TRBV20-1; CDR3: SARVPLTGTPGLAGGTNTDTQY
length: 12; J: TRBJ1-2; V: TRBV29-1; CDR3: SVARGQGGGGYT
length: 13; J: TRBJ2-7; V: TRBV7-2; CDR3: ASSRGTSGNYEQY
length: 13; J: TRBJ2-6; V: TRBV7-2; CDR3: ASSPIISGANVLT
length: 12; J: TRBJ1-1; V: TRBV6-4; CDR3: ASSDRGGGTEAF
length: 13; J: TRBJ2-1; V: TRBV7-9; CDR3: ASSMSGKAGNEQF
length: 13; J: TRBJ2-1; V: TRBV5-1; CDR3: ASSLTVAGGGEQF
length: 16; J: TRBJ2-3; V: TRBV6-5; CDR3: ASSYSIPGTGARDTQY
length: 13; J: TRBJ2-7; V: TRBV7-2; CDR3: ASSFASGSNYEQY
length: 12; J: TRBJ2-5; V: TRBV5-1; CDR3: ASSQGQGTETQY
length: 15; J: TRBJ2-3; V: TRBV5-1; CDR3: ASGSGHSKGGPDTQY
length: 15; J: TRBJ2-6; V: TRBV14; CDR3: ASSRQVTISGANVLT
length: 11; J: TRBJ2-1; V: TRBV12-3/TRBV12-4; CDR3: ASSLSGTGMEF
length: 12; J: TRBJ2-5; V: TRBV12-3/TRBV12-4; CDR3: ASSPQGRRETQY
length: 13; J: TRBJ2-1; V: TRBV5-5; CDR3: ASNPSAGAYNEQF
length: 12; J: TRBJ1-5; V: TRBV6-2/TRBV6-3; CDR3: ASSFDTSNQPQH
length: 13; J: TRBJ2-1; V: TRBV7-2; CDR3: ASSPDLISYNEQF
length: 14; J: TRBJ2-1; V: TRBV5-1; CDR3: ASSPGGQVLGNEQF
length: 12; J: TRBJ2-3; V: TRBV29-1; CDR3: SVDPGQHTDTQY
length: 11; J: TRBJ1-1; V: TRBV29-1; CDR3: SVTGALNTEAF
length: 14; J: TRBJ2-2; V: TRBV6-6; CDR3: ASRAEQGAKGGELF
length: 13; J: TRBJ1-2; V: TRBV6-5; CDR3: ASRQSSGGIYGYT
length: 15; J: TRBJ2-5; V: TRBV20-1; CDR3: SARDPFGTSTMETQY
length: 13; J: TRBJ1-1; V: TRBV20-1; CDR3: SARSLGQGWTEAF
length: 13; J: TRBJ1-2; V: TRBV14; CDR3: ASSQVAQGIYGYT
length: 9; J: TRBJ2-7; V: TRBV12-3/TRBV12-4; CDR3: ASRRSYEQY
length: 11; J: TRBJ1-2; V: TRBV12-3/TRBV12-4; CDR3: ASSSYRGYGYT
length: 12; J: TRBJ2-7; V: TRBV10-3; CDR3: ATRDTGTPYEQY
length: 14; J: TRBJ2-1; V: TRBV27; CDR3: ASSVRLGGLYNEQF
length: 11; J: TRBJ1-6; V: TRBV9; CDR3: ASSGDLASPLH
length: 11; J: TRBJ2-3; V: TRBV7-2; CDR3: ASSRQGPDTQY
length: 12; J: TRBJ2-5; V: TRBV3-1; CDR3: ASSREQFQETQY
length: 13; J: TRBJ1-1; V: TRBV4-3; CDR3: ASSQEQGYTAEAF
length: 13; J: TRBJ2-1; V: TRBV7-9; CDR3: ASSLVGSPYNEQF
length: 14; J: TRBJ2-5; V: TRBV5-1; CDR3: ASSRTSGGQGTAQY
length: 11; J: TRBJ2-2; V: TRBV29-1; CDR3: SARTVLAGELF
length: 14; J: TRBJ2-3; V: TRBV10-3; CDR3: AISESRASGTDTQY
length: 13; J: TRBJ2-1; V: TRBV24-1; CDR3: ATKGGPSPYNEQF
length: 12; J: TRBJ1-2; V: TRBV5-1; CDR3: ASSTRSANYGYT
length: 13; J: TRBJ1-4; V: TRBV6-5; CDR3: ASSYSGQGNEKLF
length: 13; J: TRBJ2-7; V: TRBV4-1; CDR3: ASSQPGQGKDEQY
length: 13; J: TRBJ2-7; V: TRBV7-2; CDR3: ARPPGAFRDYEQY
length: 15; J: TRBJ2-1; V: TRBV3-1; CDR3: ASSGRGGSGFGNEQF
length: 6; J: TRBJ2-5; V: TRBV20-1; CDR3: SLGTQY
length: 13; J: TRBJ2-7; V: TRBV7-8; CDR3: ASSLMVASSYEQY
length: 11; J: TRBJ2-7; V: TRBV2; CDR3: ASSEARGNEQY
length: 11; J: TRBJ2-3; V: TRBV19; CDR3: ATRPQDADTQY
length: 13; J: TRBJ2-2; V: TRBV12-3/TRBV12-4; CDR3: ASSQRGAGTGELF
length: 12; J: TRBJ1-2; V: TRBV5-4; CDR3: ASSDISVQGGYT
length: 15; J: TRBJ1-2; V: TRBV7-2; CDR3: ASTLSVYGARGYGYT
length: 13; J: TRBJ2-5; V: TRBV11-3; CDR3: ASSLGIQAQETQY
length: 14; J: TRBJ2-2; V: TRBV4-1; CDR3: ASSQRGGSNTGELF
length: 14; J: TRBJ2-2; V: TRBV11-3; CDR3: ASSSSGTASTGELF
length: 15; J: TRBJ2-7; V: TRBV3-1; CDR3: ASSQESLLAGEGEQY
length: 13; J: TRBJ2-5; V: TRBV3-1; CDR3: ASSQGGSEQETQY